These 10 T cell receptor beta chains originate from one sample sequenced in a study of OX40 agonist ivuxolimab in advanced cancers. Clones were read by immunoSEQ multiplex PCR, and TCRdb kept only the in-frame ones, dropping some. This repertoire shows some 58,000 clones, 80% to 90% found once; its top ten account for roughly 0.76%. The sequencing used CD4+ or CD8+ T cells sorted from blood, collected in a trial of the OX40 agonist ivuxolimab. All receptors derive from an adult with an advanced solid tumor such as melanoma, head and neck, liver or kidney cancer.

The rearrangement joins TRBV15 to TRBJ2-5, with 10 positions matching TRBD1. V shed 5 bases, J shed 5 bases, and the junction held 8 bases outside the gene matches. CDR1 and CDR2 from the germline V gene are LNHNV and YYDKDF (reference sequence). The CDR3 runs to 15 residues. This chain's CDR3 is CATSPRTGGWETQYF. In DNA, the CDR3 is TGTGCCACCAGCCCGAGGACAGGGGGTTGGGAGACCCAGTACTTC.

The chain combines TRBV14 with TRBJ2-1; possible D gene TRBD1, 6 bases. CDR1 and CDR2 (germline): SGHDN, FVKESK. V was cut by 5 bases and J by 1 base, with 12 bases left in between. This CDR3 contains 15 residues. CDR3 region: CASSALTGSYNEQFF. The CDR3 nucleotides read TGTGCCAGCAGCGCCTTGACAGGTTCCTACAATGAGCAGTTCTTC.

The genes are TRBV10-3 and TRBJ2-5; no reliable D call. The V gene's germline CDR1 is ENHRY and CDR2 SYGVKD. The CDR3 sequence is 14 residues long. The V end lost 0 bases, the J end lost 1 base, and 6 bases lay between the germline ends. This CDR3 is CAISESMGQETQYF. DNA of the CDR3: TGTGCCATCAGTGAGTCGATGGGCCAAGAGACCCAGTACTTC.

V usage is TRBV19 and J usage is TRBJ2-1; TRBD2 matches at 8 bases. This CDR3 has 15 residues. Germline CDR1 and CDR2: LNHDA and SQIVND (reference sequence). The junction had 8 bases not matched to a gene; V was cut back by 4 bases and J by 6 bases. CDR3 DNA sequence: TGTGCCAGTAGTACCGGGACTAGTGACATCAATGAGCAGTTCTTC. Its protein product is CASSTGTSDINEQFF.

The rearrangement joins TRBV29-1 to TRBJ2-5; the D gene could be TRBD1 or TRBD2 (6 bases each). The CDR3 consists of 13 residues. V lost 8 bases and J 4 bases, leaving 17 bases between the germline ends. Germline V gene lookup returns CDR1 SQVTM and CDR2 ANQGSEA. The DNA for the CDR3 is TGCAGCTCCGGGGGCCCATCCGGAGAGACCCAGTACTTC. Translating it yields CSSGGPSGETQYF.

This clone was observed a few times. Other DNA sequences from this sample encode an identical CDR3 as well. CDR3 in amino acids: CASSGTGGNTGELFF. The CDR3 coding sequence is TGTGCCAGTAGTGGAACAGGGGGGAACACCGGGGAGCTGTTTTTT. The V gene is TRBV19, the J gene TRBJ2-2, with 8 bases identical to TRBD1. This CDR3 spans 15 amino acids. Germline lookup yields CDR1 LNHDA and CDR2 SQIVND (reference sequence). V lost 5 bases to trimming and J lost 1 base; unmatched junction nucleotides: 3.

This sequence joins TRBV6-5 and TRBJ2-5; TRBD2 matches at 8 bases. Germline V gene data show CDR1 as MNHEY and CDR2 as SVGAGI. CDR3 length: 13 residues. V shed 4 bases and J 5 bases; nucleotides not matched to a gene: 3. The DNA of the CDR3 is TGTGCCAGCAGTTCTAGCGGGTGGGAGACCCAGTACTTC. Its protein is CASSSSGWETQYF.

A note on this clone: Other DNA sequences in the sample encode the same CDR3. V usage is TRBV27 and J usage is TRBJ1-5, with 7 bases lining up with TRBD1. Losses at the gene ends were 4 bases for V and 4 bases for J; bases not matched to a gene: 4. This CDR3 is 14 amino acids long. Germline V gene data show CDR1 as MNHEY and CDR2 as SMNVEV (reference sequence). In nucleotides, the CDR3 is TGTGCCAGCAGTTCTAACAGGGGAAATCAGCCCCAGCATTTT. Its protein is CASSSNRGNQPQHF.

This chain uses TRBV5-5 with TRBJ1-1; tentatively, D is TRBD1 (5 bases). In germline, CDR1 is SGHKS, CDR2 YYEKEE (reference sequence). The CDR3 is 14 residues long. V lost 2 bases to trimming and J lost 3 bases, with 11 bases between them. In DNA, the CDR3 is TGTGCCAGCAGCTTCCAGGGAGGGGACACTGAAGCTTTCTTT. The encoded protein is CASSFQGGDTEAFF.

The gene calls are TRBV19 and TRBJ1-1; D call uncertain. The CDR3 contains 14 residues. V lost 3 bases to trimming and J lost 5 bases, with 13 bases between them. Germline values: CDR1 LNHDA, CDR2 SQIVND (reference sequence). The CDR3 DNA reads TGTGCCAGTAGTATGCGGGGAGAAGGGACTGAAGCTTTCTTT. Amino acid sequence: CASSMRGEGTEAFF. The variable domain in full, with the rest retrieved from reference TRBV19 and TRBJ1-1, is DGGITQSPKYLFRKEGQNVTLSCEQNLNHDAMYWYRQDPGQGLRLIYYSQIVNDFQKGDIAEGYSVSREKKESFPLTVTSAQKNPTAFYLCASSMRGEGTEAFFGQGTRLTVV.